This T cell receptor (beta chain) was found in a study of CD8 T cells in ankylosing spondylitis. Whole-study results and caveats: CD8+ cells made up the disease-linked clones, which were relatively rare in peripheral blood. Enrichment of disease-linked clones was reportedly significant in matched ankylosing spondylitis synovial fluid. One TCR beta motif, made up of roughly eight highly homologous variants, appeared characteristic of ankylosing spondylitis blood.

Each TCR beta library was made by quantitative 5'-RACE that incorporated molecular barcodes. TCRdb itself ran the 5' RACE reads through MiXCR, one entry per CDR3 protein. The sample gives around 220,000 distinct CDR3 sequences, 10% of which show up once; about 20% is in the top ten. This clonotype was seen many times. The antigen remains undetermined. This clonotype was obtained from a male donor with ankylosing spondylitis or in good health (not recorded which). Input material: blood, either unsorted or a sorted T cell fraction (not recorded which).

The CDR3 spells CASSLQEGGGETQYF. The CDR3 region has the DNA TGCGCCAGCAGCTTGCAGGAAGGGGGAGGAGAGACCCAGTACTTC. The chain uses TRBV5-1 and TRBJ2-5; D is perhaps TRBD1 or TRBD2 (6 bases each). Germline assignment: CDR1 SGHRS and CDR2 YFSETQ. With 1 base removed from V and 4 bases from J, the gap between germline ends came to 14 bases. This CDR3 contains 15 residues.